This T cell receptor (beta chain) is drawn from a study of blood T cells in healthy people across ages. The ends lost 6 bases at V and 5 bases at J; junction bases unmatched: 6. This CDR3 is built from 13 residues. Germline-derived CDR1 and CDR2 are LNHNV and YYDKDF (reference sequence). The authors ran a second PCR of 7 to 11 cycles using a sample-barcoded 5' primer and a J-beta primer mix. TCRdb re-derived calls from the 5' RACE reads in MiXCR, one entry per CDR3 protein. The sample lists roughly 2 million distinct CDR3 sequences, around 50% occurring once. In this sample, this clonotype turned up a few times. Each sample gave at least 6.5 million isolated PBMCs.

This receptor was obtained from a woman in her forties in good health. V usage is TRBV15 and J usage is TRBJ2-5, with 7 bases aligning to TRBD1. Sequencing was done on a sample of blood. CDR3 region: CATRRQGLETQYF. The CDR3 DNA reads TGTGCCACCAGGCGACAGGGTTTGGAGACCCAGTACTTC.